The 4 T cell receptor beta chains below come from one sample, sequenced in a study of blood T cell repertoires in COVID-19. Sequencing was performed with immunoSEQ multiplex PCR; in TCRdb, only in-frame clones are kept and a portion is missing. Altogether a few hundred thousand clones are present, around nine tenths being singletons, with the ten largest covering more than 2.5%. The sequenced sample was peripheral blood. These receptors were taken from a man aged 60 to 75 with acute or convalescent COVID-19.

The chain couples TRBV10-3 to TRBJ2-3, with a tentative D call TRBD2 (5 bases). The ends were cut back, 0 bases at V and 5 bases at J, with 12 bases in the middle. The CDR3 consists of 15 residues. Germline V gene data show CDR1 as ENHRY and CDR2 as SYGVKD. The CDR3 DNA reads as TGTGCCATCAGTGAGTCGATTACCCGGGGAGATACGCAGTATTTT. Translating it yields CAISESITRGDTQYF.

This clone was recorded only once. Other nucleotide sequences in the sample specify the same CDR3. V and J are TRBV19 and TRBJ2-5; no definite D call. This CDR3 region has 12 residues. V shed 5 bases and J shed 3 bases, with 7 bases lying between them. Germline CDR1 LNHDA, CDR2 SQIVND (reference sequence). The CDR3 here is CASSFAEETQYF. As DNA, the CDR3 is TGTGCCAGTAGTTTCGCGGAAGAGACCCAGTACTTC.

V gene TRBV6-4 combines with J gene TRBJ1-3; 7 positions match TRBD1. This CDR3 has 16 residues. Trimming at V came to 2 bases and at J to 0 bases, leaving 4 bases not matched to a gene. CDR1 is MRHNA and CDR2 is SNTAGT in the germline V gene. This CDR3 reads CASSDEGAHSGNTIYF. The CDR3 nucleotides read TGTGCCAGCAGTGACGAGGGGGCCCACTCTGGAAACACCATATATTTT.

A few counts support this clone. This chain connects TRBV7-3 to TRBJ1-2; D remains unclear. The CDR3 consists of 15 residues. The germline V and J ends were trimmed by 5 bases and 8 bases, with 21 bases remaining between them. Germline V CDR1 and CDR2: SGHTA, FQGTGA. The CDR3: CASSPTIGSPGGYTF. The CDR3 coding sequence is TGTGCCAGCAGCCCCACGATTGGGTCTCCGGGAGGCTACACCTTC.